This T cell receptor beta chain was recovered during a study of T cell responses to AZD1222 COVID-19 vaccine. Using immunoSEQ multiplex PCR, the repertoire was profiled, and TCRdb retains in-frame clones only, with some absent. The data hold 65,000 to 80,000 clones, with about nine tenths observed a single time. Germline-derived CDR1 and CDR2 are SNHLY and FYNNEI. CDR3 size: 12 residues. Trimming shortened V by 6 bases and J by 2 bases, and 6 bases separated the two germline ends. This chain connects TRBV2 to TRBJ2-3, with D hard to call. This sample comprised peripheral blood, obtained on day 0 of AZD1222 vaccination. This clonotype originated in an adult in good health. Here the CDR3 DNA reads TGTGCCAGCAGGGCAGACACAGATACGCAGTATTTT. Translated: CASRADTDTQYF.